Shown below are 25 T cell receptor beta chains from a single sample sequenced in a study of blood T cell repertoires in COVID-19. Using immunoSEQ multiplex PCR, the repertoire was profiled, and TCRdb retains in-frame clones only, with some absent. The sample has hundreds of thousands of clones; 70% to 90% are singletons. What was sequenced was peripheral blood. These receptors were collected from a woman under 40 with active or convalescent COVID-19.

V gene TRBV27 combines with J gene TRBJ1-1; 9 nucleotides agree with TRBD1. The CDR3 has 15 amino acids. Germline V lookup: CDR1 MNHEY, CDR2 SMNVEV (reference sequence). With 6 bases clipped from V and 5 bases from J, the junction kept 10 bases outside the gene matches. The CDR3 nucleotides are TGTGCCAGCAGACACCGGGACAGGGCTGTGACTGAAGCTTTCTTT. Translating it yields CASRHRDRAVTEAFF.

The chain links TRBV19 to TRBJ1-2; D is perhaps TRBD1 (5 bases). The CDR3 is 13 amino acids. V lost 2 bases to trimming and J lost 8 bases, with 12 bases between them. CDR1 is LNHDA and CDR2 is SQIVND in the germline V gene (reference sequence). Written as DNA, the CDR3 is TGTGCCAGTAGTATATGGCAGGGCGGAGGCTACACCTTC. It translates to CASSIWQGGGYTF.

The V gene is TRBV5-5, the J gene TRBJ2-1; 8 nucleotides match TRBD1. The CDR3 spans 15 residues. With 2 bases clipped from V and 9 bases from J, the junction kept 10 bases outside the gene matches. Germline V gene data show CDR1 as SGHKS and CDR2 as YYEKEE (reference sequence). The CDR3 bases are TGTGCCAGCAGCTTTCAGGGGGCGCGATATAGTGAGCAGTTCTTC. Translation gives CASSFQGARYSEQFF.

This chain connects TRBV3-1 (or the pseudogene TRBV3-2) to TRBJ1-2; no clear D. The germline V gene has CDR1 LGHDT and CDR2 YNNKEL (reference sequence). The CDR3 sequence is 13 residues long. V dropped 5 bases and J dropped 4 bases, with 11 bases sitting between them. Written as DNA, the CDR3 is TGTGCCAGCAGCGGGGTAGGGAGCTATGGCTACACCTTC. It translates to CASSGVGSYGYTF.

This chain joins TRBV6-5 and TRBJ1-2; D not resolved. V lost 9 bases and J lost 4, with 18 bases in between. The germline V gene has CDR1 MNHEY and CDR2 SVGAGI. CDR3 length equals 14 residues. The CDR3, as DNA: TGTGCCAGTACGATCGGCCGGAGCCTCTATGGCTACACCTTC. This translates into CASTIGRSLYGYTF.

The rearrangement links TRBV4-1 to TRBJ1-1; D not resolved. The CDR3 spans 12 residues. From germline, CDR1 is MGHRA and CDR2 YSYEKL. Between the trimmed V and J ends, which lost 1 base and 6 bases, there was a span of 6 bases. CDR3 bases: TGCGCCAGCAGCCAAGCTTCCGCTGAAGCTTTCTTT. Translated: CASSQASAEAFF.

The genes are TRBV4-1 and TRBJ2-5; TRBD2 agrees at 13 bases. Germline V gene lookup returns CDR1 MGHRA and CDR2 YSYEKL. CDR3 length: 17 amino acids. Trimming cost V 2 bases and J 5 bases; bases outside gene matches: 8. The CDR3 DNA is TGCGCCAGCAGCCAATGGGCTGGGACTAGCGGGGTGGAGACCCAGTACTTC. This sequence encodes CASSQWAGTSGVETQYF.

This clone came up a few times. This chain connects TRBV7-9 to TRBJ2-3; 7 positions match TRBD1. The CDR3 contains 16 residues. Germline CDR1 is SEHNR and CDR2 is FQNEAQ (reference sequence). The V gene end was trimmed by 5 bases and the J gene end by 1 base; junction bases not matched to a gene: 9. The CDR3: CASSTDRAFGTDTQYF. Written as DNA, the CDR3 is TGTGCCAGCAGCACCGACAGGGCTTTCGGCACAGATACGCAGTATTTT.

The CDR3 DNA is TGTGCCAGCTCATCGTTGGGGGCGGTCTATGGCTACACCTTC. Protein: CASSSLGAVYGYTF. The chain uses TRBV18 and TRBJ1-2, with D perhaps TRBD1 (6 bases). The ends were cut back, 5 bases at V and 4 bases at J, with 14 bases in the middle. The CDR3 length is 14 residues. Germline-derived CDR1 and CDR2 are KGHSH and LQKENI.

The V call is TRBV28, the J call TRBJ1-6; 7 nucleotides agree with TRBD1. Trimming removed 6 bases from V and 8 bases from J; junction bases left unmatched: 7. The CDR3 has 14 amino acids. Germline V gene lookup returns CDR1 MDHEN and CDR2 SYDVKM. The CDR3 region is CASRQGQSYSPLHF. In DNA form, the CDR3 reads TGTGCCAGCAGACAGGGACAGTCATATTCACCCCTCCACTTT.

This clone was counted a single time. DNA for the CDR3: TGTGCCAGCAGCCCCCCGGGACGGGGGAATTCACCCCTCCACTTT. This encodes CASSPPGRGNSPLHF. The V call is TRBV3-1 (or the pseudogene TRBV3-2), the J call TRBJ1-6; TRBD1 might be the D (5 bases). The CDR3 consists of 15 residues. V lost 4 bases and J lost 7, with 14 bases in between. Germline V lookup: CDR1 LGHDT, CDR2 YNNKEL (reference sequence).

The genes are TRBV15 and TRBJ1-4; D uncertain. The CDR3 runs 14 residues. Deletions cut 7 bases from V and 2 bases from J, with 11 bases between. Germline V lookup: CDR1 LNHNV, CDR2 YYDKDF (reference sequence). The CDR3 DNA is TGTGCCACCAAGCGACGAGAGACTAATGAAAAACTGTTTTTT. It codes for CATKRRETNEKLFF.

CDR3 region: CSVEGPPTGSGANVLTF. The CDR3 nucleotides read TGCAGCGTTGAAGGACCACCTACAGGGTCTGGGGCCAACGTCCTGACTTTC. This chain connects TRBV29-1 to TRBJ2-6, with TRBD1 as a possible D gene (6 bases). The germline gives CDR1 SQVTM, CDR2 ANQGSEA. CDR3 length equals 17 residues. V shed 1 base and J shed 1 base, with 14 bases lying between them.

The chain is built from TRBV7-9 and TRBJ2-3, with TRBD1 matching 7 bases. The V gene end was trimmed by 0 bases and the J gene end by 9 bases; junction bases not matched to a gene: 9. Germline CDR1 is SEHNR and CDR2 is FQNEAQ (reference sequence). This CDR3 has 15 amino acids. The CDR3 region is CASSLAGTDCRTQYF. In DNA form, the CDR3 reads TGTGCCAGCAGCTTAGCGGGGACAGACTGCCGAACGCAGTATTTT.

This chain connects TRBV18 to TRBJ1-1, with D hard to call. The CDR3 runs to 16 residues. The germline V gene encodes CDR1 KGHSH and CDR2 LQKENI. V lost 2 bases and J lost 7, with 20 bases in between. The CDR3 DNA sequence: TGTGCCAGCTCACCAAAGCGAGATCCAGTACCCGATGAAGCTTTCTTT. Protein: CASSPKRDPVPDEAFF.

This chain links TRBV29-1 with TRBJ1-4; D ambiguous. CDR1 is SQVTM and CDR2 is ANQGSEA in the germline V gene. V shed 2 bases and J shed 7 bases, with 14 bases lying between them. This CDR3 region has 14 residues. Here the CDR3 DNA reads TGCAGCGTTGAATCGGCAGGTGCGGGTGAAAAACTGTTTTTT. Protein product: CSVESAGAGEKLFF. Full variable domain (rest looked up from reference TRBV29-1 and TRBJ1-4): SAVISQKPSRDICQRGTSLTIQCQVDSQVTMMFWYRQQPGQSLTLIATANQGSEATYESGFVIDKFPISRPNLTFSTLTVSNMSPEDSSIYLCSVESAGAGEKLFFGSGTQLSVL.

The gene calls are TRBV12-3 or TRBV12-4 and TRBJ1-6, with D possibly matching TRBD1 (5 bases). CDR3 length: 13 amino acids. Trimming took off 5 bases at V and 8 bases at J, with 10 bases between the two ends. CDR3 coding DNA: TGTGCCAGCAGTGACAGAACTCATTCACCCCTCCACTTT. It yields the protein CASSDRTHSPLHF.

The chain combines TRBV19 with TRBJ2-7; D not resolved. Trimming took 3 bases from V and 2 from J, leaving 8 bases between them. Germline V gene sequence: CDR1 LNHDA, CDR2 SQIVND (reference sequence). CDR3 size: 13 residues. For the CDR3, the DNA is TGTGCCAGTAGTATTGGGCTACCCTACGAGCAGTACTTC. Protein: CASSIGLPYEQYF.

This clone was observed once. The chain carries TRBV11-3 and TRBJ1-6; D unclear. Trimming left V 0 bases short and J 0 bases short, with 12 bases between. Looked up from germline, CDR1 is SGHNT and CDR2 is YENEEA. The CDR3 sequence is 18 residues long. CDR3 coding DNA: TGTGCCAGCAGCTTAGATCGGGAAGAGGACTCCTATAATTCACCCCTCCACTTT. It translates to CASSLDREEDSYNSPLHF.

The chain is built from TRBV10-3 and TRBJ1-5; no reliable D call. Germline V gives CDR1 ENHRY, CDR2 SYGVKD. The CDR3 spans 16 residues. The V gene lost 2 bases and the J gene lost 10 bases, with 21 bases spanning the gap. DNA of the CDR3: TGTGCCATCAGTGAGACCTCCCGAGGAGAGTTGAGCCCCCAGCATTTT. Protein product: CAISETSRGELSPQHF.

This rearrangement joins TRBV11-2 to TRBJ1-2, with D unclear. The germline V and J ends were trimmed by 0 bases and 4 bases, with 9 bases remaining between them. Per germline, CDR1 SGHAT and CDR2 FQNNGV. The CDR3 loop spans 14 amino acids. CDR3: CASSLDRPGYGYTF. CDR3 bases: TGTGCCAGCAGCTTAGATCGGCCAGGCTATGGCTACACCTTC.

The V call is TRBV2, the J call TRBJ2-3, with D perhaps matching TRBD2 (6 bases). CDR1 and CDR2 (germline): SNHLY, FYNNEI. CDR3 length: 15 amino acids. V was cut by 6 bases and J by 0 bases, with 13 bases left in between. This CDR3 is CASRGWDSSTDTQYF. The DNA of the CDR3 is TGTGCCAGCAGGGGGTGGGACTCTAGCACAGATACGCAGTATTTT.

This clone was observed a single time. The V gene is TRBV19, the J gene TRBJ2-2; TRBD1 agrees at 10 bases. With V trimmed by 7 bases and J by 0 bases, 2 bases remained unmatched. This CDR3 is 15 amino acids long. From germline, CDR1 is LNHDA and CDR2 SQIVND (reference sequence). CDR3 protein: CASTGQGANTGELFF. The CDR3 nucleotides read TGTGCCAGTACCGGACAGGGGGCGAACACCGGGGAGCTGTTTTTT.

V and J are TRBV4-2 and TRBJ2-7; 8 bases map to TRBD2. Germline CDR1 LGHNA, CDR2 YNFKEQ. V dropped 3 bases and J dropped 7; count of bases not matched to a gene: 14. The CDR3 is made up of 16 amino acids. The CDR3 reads CASSQGSGTALGEQYF. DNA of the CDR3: TGTGCCAGCAGCCAGGGTAGCGGGACGGCTTTGGGAGAGCAGTACTTC.

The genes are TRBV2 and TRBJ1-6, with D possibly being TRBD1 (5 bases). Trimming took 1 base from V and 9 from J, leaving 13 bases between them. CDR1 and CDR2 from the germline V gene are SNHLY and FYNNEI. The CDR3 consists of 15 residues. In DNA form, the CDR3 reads TGTGCCAGCAGTGAAGTAGGGGAAATTGGTTCACCCCTCCACTTT. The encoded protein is CASSEVGEIGSPLHF.